This TCR beta chain stems from a study of cytomegalovirus exposure and HLA in healthy donors. Clones were sequenced by immunoSEQ multiplex PCR, and TCRdb holds only the in-frame ones, with some missing. The profile covers 90,000 to 150,000 clones, with over 75% appearing a single time and 2.1% taken by the ten largest. The CDR3 contains 16 residues. The germline CDR1 and CDR2 sequences are SGHVS and FNYEAQ. Trimming took 2 bases from V and 3 from J, leaving 14 bases between them. As for this clone: The antigen remains undetermined.

Whole-study findings and limits: Whilst most TCR sequences proved rare, a subset of public TCRs occurred across many donors. Associated with cytomegalovirus, according to the listing, were 150 to 200 TCR beta chains.

The sequence came from a woman in her twenties or thirties in good health and CMV-seronegative. The J gene is TRBJ2-1, the V gene TRBV7-6, with a weak D call TRBD2 (6 bases). The sequenced sample was PBMCs. CDR3 in DNA: TGTGCCAGCAGCTTAAATCGCGGGGAAGGCTACAATGAGCAGTTCTTC. As protein: CASSLNRGEGYNEQFF.